Listed below are T cell receptor beta chains from one sample, sequenced in a study of blood T cell repertoires in COVID-19. Here immunoSEQ multiplex PCR was the method, and the copy in TCRdb shows in-frame clones only, minus some. The table has about 87,000 clones, 70% to 90% seen once; the top ten hold under 3.5%. Sequences were obtained from peripheral blood. Receptors were obtained from a woman aged 80 or older with COVID-19, enrolled during active disease. The CDR3 runs from the conserved cysteine through the conserved F or W. The D gene is left open where the match is weak. Some rows mark clone size as missing; the rest say once, few, many or name a class of expanded clone.

D gene,clone size,J gene,V gene,CDR3 protein,CDR3 DNA
-,-,TRBJ2-1,TRBV7-9,CASSTGQKYNEQFF,TGTGCCAGCAGCACCGGACAGAAGTACAATGAGCAGTTCTTC
TRBD1,-,TRBJ1-5,TRBV7-9,CASSLAQGVAGNQPQHF,TGTGCCAGCAGCTTAGCGCAGGGGGTGGCTGGCAATCAGCCCCAGCATTTT
TRBD2,-,TRBJ2-1,TRBV7-6,CASSSLRGTSEYNEQFF,TGTGCCAGCAGCTCCCTCCGAGGGACTAGCGAGTACAATGAGCAGTTCTTC
-,-,TRBJ2-1,TRBV5-1,CASSLGSGLSSYNEQFF,TGCGCCAGCAGCTTGGGAAGCGGGTTAAGCTCCTACAATGAGCAGTTCTTC
TRBD2,-,TRBJ2-3,TRBV27,CACGTRRRADTQYF,TGTGCGTGTGGGACTAGGCGCCGGGCAGATACGCAGTATTTT
TRBD2,-,TRBJ2-5,TRBV11-2,CASSSGLAGFQETQYF,TGTGCCAGCAGTTCCGGACTAGCGGGGTTCCAAGAGACCCAGTACTTC
TRBD1,-,TRBJ1-2,TRBV19,CASSIRGQGLRGYTF,TGTGCCAGTAGTATCCGAGGACAGGGGCTGCGGGGCTACACCTTC
-,-,TRBJ2-2,TRBV9,CASSVGPPTHLGGPGELFF,TGTGCCAGCAGCGTAGGGCCACCGACCCACCTCGGAGGTCCCGGGGAGCTGTTTTTT
TRBD1,once,TRBJ1-2,TRBV4-2,CASSPSGTGGFDYGYTF,TGTGCCAGCAGCCCCTCCGGGACAGGGGGGTTTGACTATGGCTACACCTTC
TRBD2,-,TRBJ2-1,TRBV28,CASSLSLGLADNEQFF,TGTGCCAGCAGTTTATCCCTGGGACTAGCGGACAATGAGCAGTTCTTC
-,-,TRBJ1-1,TRBV18,CASSPVTGAGTEAFF,TGTGCCAGCTCACCGGTCACAGGCGCCGGCACTGAAGCTTTCTTT
-,-,TRBJ2-7,TRBV7-2,CASSLVGGIYEQYF,TGTGCCAGCAGCTTAGTTGGCGGAATCTACGAGCAGTACTTC
TRBD2,-,TRBJ2-7,TRBV5-1,CASSQTPGLAGYEQYF,TGCGCCAGCAGCCAAACTCCGGGACTAGCGGGCTACGAGCAGTACTTC
-,-,TRBJ2-2,TRBV5-4,CASRGQFNTGELFF,TGTGCCAGCAGAGGACAGTTCAACACCGGGGAGCTGTTTTTT
-,-,TRBJ1-1,TRBV30,CAREGSRRAFF,TGTGCTCGGGAGGGTTCCCGGAGAGCTTTCTTT
TRBD1,-,TRBJ1-1,TRBV6-6,CASSYSGQGLGEAFF,TGTGCCAGCAGTTACTCCGGACAGGGCTTGGGGGAAGCTTTCTTT
-,few,TRBJ2-1,TRBV6-5,CASSYLREYNEQFF,TGTGCCAGCAGTTATTTGCGGGAATACAATGAGCAGTTCTTC
-,-,TRBJ1-4,TRBV6-2/TRBV6-3,CASSQTAEKLFF,TGTGCCAGCAGCCAGACTGCGGAAAAACTGTTTTTT
TRBD1,once,TRBJ2-5,TRBV7-9,CASSATGGETQYF,TGTGCCAGCAGCGCGACAGGGGGAGAGACCCAGTACTTC
-,-,TRBJ2-1,TRBV3-1/TRBV3-2,CASSRANNEQFF,TGTGCCAGCAGCCGGGCTAACAATGAGCAGTTCTTC
-,once,TRBJ2-2,TRBV5-8,CASSFGIFSGELFF,TGTGCCAGCAGCTTCGGGATTTTTTCCGGGGAGCTGTTTTTT
TRBD1,once,TRBJ1-1,TRBV9,CASSAIQGATEAFF,TGTGCCAGCAGCGCAATACAGGGGGCGACTGAAGCTTTCTTT
TRBD1,-,TRBJ2-7,TRBV30,CAWSRTGAFSQVF,TGTGCCTGGAGCCGGACAGGGGCCTTTTCCCAGGTTTTC
-,-,TRBJ2-2,TRBV10-3,CAISASSGGQKTGELFF,TGTGCCATCAGTGCTTCCTCCGGGGGACAGAAGACCGGGGAGCTGTTTTTT
-,few,TRBJ2-3,TRBV29-1,CSVEGGADTQYF,TGCAGCGTTGAAGGGGGCGCAGATACGCAGTATTTT
TRBD1,-,TRBJ1-5,TRBV2,CASSRQGHQPQHF,TGTGCCAGCAGTAGACAGGGCCATCAGCCCCAGCATTTT
TRBD2,-,TRBJ2-1,TRBV27,CASSFTFTSGGWVNEQFF,TGTGCCAGCAGTTTTACTTTCACTAGCGGGGGGTGGGTAAATGAGCAGTTCTTC
-,-,TRBJ2-3,TRBV4-2,CASSQGVASDTQYF,TGTGCCAGCAGCCAAGGGGTAGCGTCCGATACGCAGTATTTT
-,-,TRBJ2-1,TRBV9,CASSVRLYNEQFF,TGTGCCAGCAGCGTCCGCCTATACAATGAGCAGTTCTTC
TRBD2,-,TRBJ2-3,TRBV24-1,CATRTSGRAGTDTQYF,TGTGCCACCAGGACTAGCGGGAGGGCCGGGACAGATACGCAGTATTTT
TRBD1,-,TRBJ2-7,TRBV6-6,CASSQGTGIYEQYF,TGTGCCAGCAGTCAAGGGACAGGGATCTACGAGCAGTACTTC
TRBD1,few,TRBJ2-2,TRBV6-1,CASSEDRVGTGELFF,TGTGCCAGCAGTGAGGACAGGGTCGGCACCGGGGAGCTGTTTTTT
-,few,TRBJ2-7,TRBV7-9,CASSPSSDSYEQYF,TGTGCCAGCAGCCCCTCTAGCGACTCCTACGAGCAGTACTTC
-,-,TRBJ2-2,TRBV11-2,CASSPAGGTNTGELFF,TGTGCCAGCAGCCCCGCAGGGGGGACGAACACCGGGGAGCTGTTTTTT
-,-,TRBJ2-7,TRBV5-4,CASSLELPNYEQYF,TGTGCCAGCAGCTTGGAACTACCCAACTACGAGCAGTACTTC
-,-,TRBJ1-2,TRBV7-2,CASSLPQGRSYGYTF,TGTGCCAGCAGCCTGCCGCAGGGGCGTTCCTATGGCTACACCTTC
TRBD2,-,TRBJ2-5,TRBV6-2/TRBV6-3,CASSFSPIQAGGLEETQYF,TGTGCCAGCAGTTTTTCCCCGATCCAAGCGGGGGGGCTGGAAGAGACCCAGTACTTC
-,-,TRBJ1-2,TRBV9,CASSGGGFGGYTF,TGTGCCAGCAGCGGGGGAGGGTTTGGTGGCTACACCTTC